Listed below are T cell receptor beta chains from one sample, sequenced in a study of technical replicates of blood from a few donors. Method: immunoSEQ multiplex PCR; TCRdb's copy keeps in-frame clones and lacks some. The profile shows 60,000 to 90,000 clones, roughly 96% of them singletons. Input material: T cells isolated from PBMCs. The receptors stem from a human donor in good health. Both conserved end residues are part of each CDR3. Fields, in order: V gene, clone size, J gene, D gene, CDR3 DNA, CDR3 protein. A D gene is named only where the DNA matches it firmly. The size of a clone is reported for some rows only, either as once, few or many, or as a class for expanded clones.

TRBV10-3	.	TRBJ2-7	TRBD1	TGTGCCATCAGTGAGTCAGGACAGGGGTACGAGCAGTACTTC	CAISESGQGYEQYF
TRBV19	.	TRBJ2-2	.	TGTGCCAGTAGTATGTCGGGGGCCGGGGAGCTGTTTTTT	CASSMSGAGELFF
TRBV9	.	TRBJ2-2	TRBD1	TGTGCCAGCAGCGTAGCCGGGACAGGCATCGGGGAGCTGTTTTTT	CASSVAGTGIGELFF
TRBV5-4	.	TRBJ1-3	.	TGTGCCAGCAGCTTTGGTCTAGCCGGTAATGGAAACACCATATATTTT	CASSFGLAGNGNTIYF
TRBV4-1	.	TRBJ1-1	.	TGCGCCAGCAGCCACCTGACAGAAGCTTTCTTT	CASSHLTEAFF
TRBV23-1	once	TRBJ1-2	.	TGCGCCAGCAGCCTAATCCGGGGGTATGGCTACACCTTC	CASSLIRGYGYTF
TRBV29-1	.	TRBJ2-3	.	TGCAGCGTTGAACCCCTACCACAGCGGCGATACACAGATACGCAGTATTTT	CSVEPLPQRRYTDTQYF
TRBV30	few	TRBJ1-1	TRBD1	TGTGCCTGGCGGACAGGGGTGAACACTGAAGCTTTCTTT	CAWRTGVNTEAFF
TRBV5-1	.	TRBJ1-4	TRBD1	TGCGCCAGCAGCTTACAGGGGGCTTTAAATGAAAAACTGTTTTTT	CASSLQGALNEKLFF
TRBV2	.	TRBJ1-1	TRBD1	TGTGCCAGCAGTACACAGGGGGGCACTGAAGCTTTCTTT	CASSTQGGTEAFF
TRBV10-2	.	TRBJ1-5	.	TGCGCCAGCAGTGACGGGGGGATTCAGCCCCAGCATTTT	CASSDGGIQPQHF
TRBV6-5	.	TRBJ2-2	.	TGTGCCAGCAGTCCGGGGGGCAGCGGGGAGCTGTTTTTT	CASSPGGSGELFF
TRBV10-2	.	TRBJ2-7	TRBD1	TGCGCCATAAAACCGGGACAGGGTCGGGAGCAGTACTTC	CAIKPGQGREQYF
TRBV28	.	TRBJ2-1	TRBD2	TGTGCCAGCAGTTCGAGCTTCACCGGGACTAGCTCCTACAATGAGCAGTTCTTC	CASSSSFTGTSSYNEQFF
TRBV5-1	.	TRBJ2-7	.	TGCGCCAGCAGCTTGGAGGCAGGTAACTACGAGCAGTACTTC	CASSLEAGNYEQYF
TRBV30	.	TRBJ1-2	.	TGTGCCTGGAGTGTGGCCAACTATGGCTACACCTTC	CAWSVANYGYTF
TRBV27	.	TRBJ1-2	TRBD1	TGTGCCAGCAGTTCCGACAGGGGGAACCGTGGCTACACCTTC	CASSSDRGNRGYTF
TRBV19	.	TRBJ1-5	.	TGTGCCAGTAGGCTACTACAGGGACGAAATCAGCCCCAGCATTTT	CASRLLQGRNQPQHF
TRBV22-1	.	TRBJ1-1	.	TGTCCTGGGAACCGCATGTTGACAGGGGAAGCTTTCTTT	CPGNRMLTGEAFF
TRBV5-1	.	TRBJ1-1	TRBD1	TGCGCCAGCAGTCTGGGGGACAGAGAGGGCCGGAACACTGAAGCTTTCTTT	CASSLGDREGRNTEAFF
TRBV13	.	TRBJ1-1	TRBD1	TGTGCCAGCAGCTATTCGACAGGGATGAACACTGAAGCTTTCTTT	CASSYSTGMNTEAFF
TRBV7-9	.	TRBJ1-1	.	TGTGCCAGCAGTCCAGAGGCGACTGAAGCTTTCTTT	CASSPEATEAFF
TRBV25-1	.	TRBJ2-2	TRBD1	TGTGCCAGCAGTGCCGGAGGGACAGGCGGGGAGCTGTTTTTT	CASSAGGTGGELFF
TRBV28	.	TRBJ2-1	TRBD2	TGTGCCAGCAGTGCGAGGGGACTAGCGGGGATTAATGAGCAGTTCTTC	CASSARGLAGINEQFF
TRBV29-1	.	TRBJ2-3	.	TGCAGCGGGACTATCACAGATACGCAGTATTTT	CSGTITDTQYF
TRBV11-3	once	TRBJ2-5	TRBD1	TGTGCCAGCAGCTCGTTAAAGACAGGGTTTTCCGAGACCCAGTACTTC	CASSSLKTGFSETQYF
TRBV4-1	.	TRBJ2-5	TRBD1	TGCGCCAGCAGCCACAGACAGGGAAGATCAGAGACCCAGTACTTC	CASSHRQGRSETQYF
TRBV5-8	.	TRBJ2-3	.	TGTGCCAGCAGCTTGTTAAACGGCGTGGGCCACACAGATACGCAGTATTTT	CASSLLNGVGHTDTQYF
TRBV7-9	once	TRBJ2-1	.	TGTGCCAGCAGCCTTTCGGGAGACCCCTACAATGAGCAGTTCTTC	CASSLSGDPYNEQFF
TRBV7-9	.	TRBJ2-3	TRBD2	TGTGCCAGCAGCACGGGACTAGCTGTCAGCACAGATACGCAGTATTTT	CASSTGLAVSTDTQYF
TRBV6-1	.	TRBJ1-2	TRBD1	TGTGCCAGCAGTGCCGGGACAGAGGCCTCGGGAGGCTACACCTTC	CASSAGTEASGGYTF
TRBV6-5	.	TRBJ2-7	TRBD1	TGTGCCAGCAGTTACTCGGACAGGGGAGGGGAGCAGTACTTC	CASSYSDRGGEQYF
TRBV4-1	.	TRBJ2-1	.	TGCGCCAGCAGCCACGCTCCAGGCAATGAGCAGTTCTTC	CASSHAPGNEQFF
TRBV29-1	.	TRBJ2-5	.	TGCAGCGTTGTTTTCGAGGGAGGTTCCCAGTACTTC	CSVVFEGGSQYF
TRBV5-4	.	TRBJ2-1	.	TGTGCCAGCAGCATAGCGGCGAGCTCCTACAATGAGCAGTTCTTC	CASSIAASSYNEQFF
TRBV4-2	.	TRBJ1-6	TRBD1	TGTGCCAGCAGCTCCCGGGACAGGGACAATTCACCCCTCCACTTT	CASSSRDRDNSPLHF
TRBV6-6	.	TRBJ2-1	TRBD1	TGTGCCAGCACCAACCCTGGACAGGGGTCCTACAATGAGCAGTTCTTC	CASTNPGQGSYNEQFF
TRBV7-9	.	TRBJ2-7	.	TGTGCCAGCAGCTTACCCCAGAGGATCGAGCAGTACTTC	CASSLPQRIEQYF
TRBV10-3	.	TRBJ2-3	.	TGTGCCATCAGATCTCTGGGGGGACGCACAGATACGCAGTATTTT	CAIRSLGGRTDTQYF
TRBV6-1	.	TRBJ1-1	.	TGTGCCAGCTACAATTGGAACACTGAAGCTTTCTTT	CASYNWNTEAFF
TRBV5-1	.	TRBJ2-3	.	TGCGCCAGCAGCTTGAGACATGCGTCAGATACGCAGTATTTT	CASSLRHASDTQYF
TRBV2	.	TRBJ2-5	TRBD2	TGTGCCAGCAGTCCGGGACTAGCGGGAGGGGCAGAGACCCAGTACTTC	CASSPGLAGGAETQYF
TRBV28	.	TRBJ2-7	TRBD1	TGTGCCAGCAGGACCGGGACAGGGTCCTACGAGCAGTACTTC	CASRTGTGSYEQYF
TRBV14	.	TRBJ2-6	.	TGTGCCAGCAGTATAAGCGGGGCCAACGTCCTGACTTTC	CASSISGANVLTF
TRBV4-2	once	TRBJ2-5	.	TGTGCCAGCAGCCAAGATTACCTAGGGGTTCTTGAGACCCAGTACTTC	CASSQDYLGVLETQYF
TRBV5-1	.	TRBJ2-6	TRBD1	TGCGCCAGCAGCTCCACCCCCGGCACAGGGGCTGGGGCCAACGTCCTGACTTTC	CASSSTPGTGAGANVLTF
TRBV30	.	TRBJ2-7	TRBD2	TGTGCCTGGAGCGGACGGTACTTCGGGAGGGACGAGCAGTACTTC	CAWSGRYFGRDEQYF
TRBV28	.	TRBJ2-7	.	TGTGCCAGCACCTCCTCTAGTTGGGAGCAGTACTTC	CASTSSSWEQYF
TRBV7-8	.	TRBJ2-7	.	TGTGCCAGCAGTTCATTCAGGGCCTACGAGCAGTACTTC	CASSSFRAYEQYF
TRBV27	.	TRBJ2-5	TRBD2	TGTGCCAGCAGCGGGGGGTCCCAGCTGGAGACCCAGTACTTC	CASSGGSQLETQYF
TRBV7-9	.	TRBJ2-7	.	TGTGCCAGCAGCTTAGGGAGAGAAGCCTACGAGCAGTACTTC	CASSLGREAYEQYF
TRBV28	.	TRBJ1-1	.	TGTGCCAGCAGGCCCCCAGGGTTGTCAGCGCAGGAAGCTTTCTTT	CASRPPGLSAQEAFF
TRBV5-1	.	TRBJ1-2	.	TGCGCCAGCAGAACAGAACCCTCTAATGGCTACACCTTC	CASRTEPSNGYTF
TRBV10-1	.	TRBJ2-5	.	TGCGCCAGCAGTGATAACCAAGAGACCCAGTACTTC	CASSDNQETQYF
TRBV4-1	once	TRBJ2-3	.	TGCGCCAGCAGCCAGACGGGGTTGAGCGGGTTAGCAGATACGCAGTATTTT	CASSQTGLSGLADTQYF